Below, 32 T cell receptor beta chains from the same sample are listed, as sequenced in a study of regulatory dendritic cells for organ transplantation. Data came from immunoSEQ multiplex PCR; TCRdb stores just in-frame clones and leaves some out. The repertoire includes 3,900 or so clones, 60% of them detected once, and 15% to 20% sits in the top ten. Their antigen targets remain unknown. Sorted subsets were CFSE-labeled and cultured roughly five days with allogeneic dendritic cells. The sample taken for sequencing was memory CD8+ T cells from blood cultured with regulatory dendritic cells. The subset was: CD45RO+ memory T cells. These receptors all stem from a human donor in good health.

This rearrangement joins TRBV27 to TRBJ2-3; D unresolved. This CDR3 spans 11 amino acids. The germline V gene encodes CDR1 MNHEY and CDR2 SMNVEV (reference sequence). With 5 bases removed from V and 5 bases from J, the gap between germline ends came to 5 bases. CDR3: CASSLRDTQYF. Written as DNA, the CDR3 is TGTGCCAGCAGTCTACGAGATACGCAGTATTTT.

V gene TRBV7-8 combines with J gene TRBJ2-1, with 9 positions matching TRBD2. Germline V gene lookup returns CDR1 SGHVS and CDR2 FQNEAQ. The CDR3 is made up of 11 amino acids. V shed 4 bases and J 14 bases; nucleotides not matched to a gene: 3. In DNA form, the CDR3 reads TGTGCCAGCAGCTCGGGACTAGCTGAGTTCTTC. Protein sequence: CASSSGLAEFF.

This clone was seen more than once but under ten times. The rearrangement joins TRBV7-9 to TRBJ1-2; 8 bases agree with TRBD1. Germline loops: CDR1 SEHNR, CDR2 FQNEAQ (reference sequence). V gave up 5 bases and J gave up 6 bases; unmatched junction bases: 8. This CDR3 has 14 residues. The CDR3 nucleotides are TGTGCCAGCAGCATAGACAGGGGAGGTAATGGCTACACCTTC. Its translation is CASSIDRGGNGYTF.

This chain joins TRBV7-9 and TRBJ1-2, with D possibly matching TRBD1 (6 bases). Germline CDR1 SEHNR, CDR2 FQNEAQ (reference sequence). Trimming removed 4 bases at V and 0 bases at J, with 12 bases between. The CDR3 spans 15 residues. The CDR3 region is CASSSTGVANYGYTF. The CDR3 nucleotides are TGTGCCAGCAGCTCGACAGGCGTAGCTAACTATGGCTACACCTTC.

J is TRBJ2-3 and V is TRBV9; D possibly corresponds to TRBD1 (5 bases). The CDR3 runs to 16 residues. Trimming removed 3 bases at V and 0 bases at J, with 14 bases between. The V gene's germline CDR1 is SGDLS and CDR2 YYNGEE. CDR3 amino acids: CASSEGYRSSTDTQYF. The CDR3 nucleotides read TGTGCCAGCAGCGAGGGATACAGGTCTAGCACAGATACGCAGTATTTT.

The CDR3: CAISLSAGSSTDTQYF. The CDR3 DNA follows: TGTGCCATCAGTCTCTCTGCGGGAAGTAGCACAGATACGCAGTATTTT. The chain couples TRBV10-3 to TRBJ2-3, with D maybe TRBD2 (6 bases). Germline V gene lookup returns CDR1 ENHRY and CDR2 SYGVKD. V shed 5 bases and J shed 0 bases, with 15 bases lying between them. CDR3 length: 16 amino acids.

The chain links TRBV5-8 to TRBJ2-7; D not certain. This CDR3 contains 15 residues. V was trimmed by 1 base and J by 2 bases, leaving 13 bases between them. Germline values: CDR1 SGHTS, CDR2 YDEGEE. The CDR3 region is CASSLLQVSPYEQYF. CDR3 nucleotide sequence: TGTGCCAGCAGCTTGCTTCAGGTCTCCCCCTACGAGCAGTACTTC.

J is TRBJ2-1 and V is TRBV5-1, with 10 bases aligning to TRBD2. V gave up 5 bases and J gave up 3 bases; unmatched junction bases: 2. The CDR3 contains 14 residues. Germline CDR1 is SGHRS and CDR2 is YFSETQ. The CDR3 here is CASSSSGGYNEQFF. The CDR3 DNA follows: TGCGCCAGCAGTTCTAGCGGGGGCTACAATGAGCAGTTCTTC.

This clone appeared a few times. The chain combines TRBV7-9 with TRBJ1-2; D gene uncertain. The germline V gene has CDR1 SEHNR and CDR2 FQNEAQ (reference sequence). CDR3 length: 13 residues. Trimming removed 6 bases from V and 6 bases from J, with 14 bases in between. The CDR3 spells CASSHTSQDGYTF. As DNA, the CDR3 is TGTGCCAGCAGTCATACTAGCCAAGATGGCTACACCTTC.

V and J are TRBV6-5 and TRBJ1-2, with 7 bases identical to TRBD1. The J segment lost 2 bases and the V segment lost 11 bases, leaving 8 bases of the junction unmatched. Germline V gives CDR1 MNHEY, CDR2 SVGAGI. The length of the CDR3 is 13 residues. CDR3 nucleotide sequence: TGTGCCGCAGGACAGGAGGGCAACTATGGCTACACCTTC. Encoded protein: CAAGQEGNYGYTF.

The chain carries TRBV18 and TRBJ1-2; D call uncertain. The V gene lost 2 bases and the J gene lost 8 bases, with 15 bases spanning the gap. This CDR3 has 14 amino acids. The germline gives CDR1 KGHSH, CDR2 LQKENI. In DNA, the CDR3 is TGTGCCAGCTCACCATCATCGATAGGAGAAGGCTACACCTTC. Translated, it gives CASSPSSIGEGYTF.

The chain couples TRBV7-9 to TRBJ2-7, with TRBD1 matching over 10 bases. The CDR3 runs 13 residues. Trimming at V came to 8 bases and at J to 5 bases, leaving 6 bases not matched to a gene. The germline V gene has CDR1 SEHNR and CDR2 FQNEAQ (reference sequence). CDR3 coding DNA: TGTGCCAGCGGGACAGGGGTATTCCACGAGCAGTACTTC. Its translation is CASGTGVFHEQYF.

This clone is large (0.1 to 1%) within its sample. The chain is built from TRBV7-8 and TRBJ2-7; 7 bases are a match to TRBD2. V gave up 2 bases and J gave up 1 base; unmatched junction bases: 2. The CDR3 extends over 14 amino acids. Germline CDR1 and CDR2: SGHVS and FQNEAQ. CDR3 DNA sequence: TGTGCCAGCAGCTTACTCGGGGGGTCCTACGAGCAGTACTTC. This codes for CASSLLGGSYEQYF. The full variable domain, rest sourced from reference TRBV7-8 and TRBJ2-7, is GAGVSQSPRYKVAKRGQDVALRCDPISGHVSLFWYQQALGQGPEFLTYFQNEAQLDKSGLPSDRFFAERPEGSVSTLKIQRTQQEDSAVYLCASSLLGGSYEQYFGPGTRLTVT.

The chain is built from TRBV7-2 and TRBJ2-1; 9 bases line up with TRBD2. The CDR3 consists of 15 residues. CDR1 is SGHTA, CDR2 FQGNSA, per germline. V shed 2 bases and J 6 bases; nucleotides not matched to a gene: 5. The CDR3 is CASSLRRGGINEQFF. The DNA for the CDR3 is TGTGCCAGCAGCTTACGGCGGGGGGGTATCAATGAGCAGTTCTTC.

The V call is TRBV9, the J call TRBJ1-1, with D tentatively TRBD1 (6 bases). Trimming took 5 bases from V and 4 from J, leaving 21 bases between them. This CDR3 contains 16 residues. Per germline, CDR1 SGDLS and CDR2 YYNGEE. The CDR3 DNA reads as TGTGCCAGCAGTCTCTCCAGAAGGGGGGGGACCACTGAAGCTTTCTTT. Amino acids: CASSLSRRGGTTEAFF.

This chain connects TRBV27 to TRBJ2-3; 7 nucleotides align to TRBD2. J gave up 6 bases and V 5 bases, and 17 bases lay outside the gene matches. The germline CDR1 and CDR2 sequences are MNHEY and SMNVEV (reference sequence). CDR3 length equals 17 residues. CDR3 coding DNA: TGTGCCAGCAGTCGGAGCGGGGAAGGGAGTCGGTCGGATACGCAGTATTTT. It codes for CASSRSGEGSRSDTQYF.

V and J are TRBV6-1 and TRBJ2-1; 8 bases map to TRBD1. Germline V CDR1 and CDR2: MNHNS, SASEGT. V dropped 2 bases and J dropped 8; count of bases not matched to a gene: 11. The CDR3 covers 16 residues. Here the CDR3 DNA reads TGTGCCAGCAGTGAACTCCAGGGGGCGGTAAGGTATGAGCAGTTCTTC. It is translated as CASSELQGAVRYEQFF.

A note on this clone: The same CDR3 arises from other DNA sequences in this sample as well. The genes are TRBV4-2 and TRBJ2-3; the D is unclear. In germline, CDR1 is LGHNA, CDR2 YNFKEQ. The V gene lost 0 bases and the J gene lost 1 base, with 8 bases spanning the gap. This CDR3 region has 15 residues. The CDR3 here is CASSQDTRGTDTQYF. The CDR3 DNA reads TGTGCCAGCAGCCAAGACACCCGGGGCACAGATACGCAGTATTTT.

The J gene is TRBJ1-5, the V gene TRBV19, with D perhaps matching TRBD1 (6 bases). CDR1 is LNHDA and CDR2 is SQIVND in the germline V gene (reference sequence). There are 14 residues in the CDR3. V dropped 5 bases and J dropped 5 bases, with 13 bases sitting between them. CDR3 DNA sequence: TGTGCCAGTAGTCCAGGGACACCGTATCAGCCCCAGCATTTT. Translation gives CASSPGTPYQPQHF.

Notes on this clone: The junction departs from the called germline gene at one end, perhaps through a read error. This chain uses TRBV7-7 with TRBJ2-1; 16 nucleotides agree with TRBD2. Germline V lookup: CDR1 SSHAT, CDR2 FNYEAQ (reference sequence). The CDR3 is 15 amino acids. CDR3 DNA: TGTGCTAGCAGCCCGGGGACTAGCGGGGGGGGTGAGCAGTTCTTC. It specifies CASSPGTSGGGEQFF.

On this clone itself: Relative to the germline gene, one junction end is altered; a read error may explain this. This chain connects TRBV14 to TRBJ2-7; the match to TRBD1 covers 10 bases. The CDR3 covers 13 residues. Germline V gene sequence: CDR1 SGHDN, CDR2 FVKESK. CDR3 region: CASSQELWDRGFF. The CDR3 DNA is TGTGCCAGCAGCCAAGAGCTCTGGGACAGGGGTTTCTTC.

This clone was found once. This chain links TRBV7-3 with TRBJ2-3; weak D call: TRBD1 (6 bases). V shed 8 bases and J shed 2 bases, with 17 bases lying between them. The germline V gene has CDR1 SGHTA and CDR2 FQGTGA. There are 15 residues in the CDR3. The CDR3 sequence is CASRVGAANTDTQYF. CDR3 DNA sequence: TGTGCCAGCCGTGTGGGGGCCGCTAACACAGATACGCAGTATTTT.

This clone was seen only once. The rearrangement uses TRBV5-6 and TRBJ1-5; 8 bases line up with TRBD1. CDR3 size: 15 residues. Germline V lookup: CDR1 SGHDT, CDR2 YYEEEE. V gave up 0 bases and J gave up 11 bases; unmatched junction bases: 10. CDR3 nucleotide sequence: TGTGCCAGCAGCTTGGGGACAGGGTCTTGGCAGTCCCAGCATTTT. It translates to CASSLGTGSWQSQHF.

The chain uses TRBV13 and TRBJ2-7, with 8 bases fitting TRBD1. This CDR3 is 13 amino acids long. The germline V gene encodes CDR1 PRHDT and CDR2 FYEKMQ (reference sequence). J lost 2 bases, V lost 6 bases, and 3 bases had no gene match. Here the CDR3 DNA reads TGTGCCAGCAGGGACAGGGAAGCCTACGAGCAGTACTTC. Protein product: CASRDREAYEQYF.

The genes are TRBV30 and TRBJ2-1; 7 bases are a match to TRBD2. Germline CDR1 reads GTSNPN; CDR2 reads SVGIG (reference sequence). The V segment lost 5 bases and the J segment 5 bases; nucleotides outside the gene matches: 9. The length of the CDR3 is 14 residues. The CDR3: CAWGGGFGDNEQFF. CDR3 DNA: TGTGCCTGGGGCGGGGGTTTCGGGGACAATGAGCAGTTCTTC.

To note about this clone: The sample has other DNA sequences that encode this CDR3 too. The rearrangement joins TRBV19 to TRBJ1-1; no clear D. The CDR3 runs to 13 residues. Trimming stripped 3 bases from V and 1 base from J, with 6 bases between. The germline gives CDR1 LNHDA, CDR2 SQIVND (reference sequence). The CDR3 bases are TGTGCCAGTAGTATGGGAGAGAACACTGAAGCTTTCTTT. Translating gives CASSMGENTEAFF. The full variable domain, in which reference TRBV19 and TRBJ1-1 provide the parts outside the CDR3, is DGGITQSPKYLFRKEGQNVTLSCEQNLNHDAMYWYRQDPGQGLRLIYYSQIVNDFQKGDIAEGYSVSREKKESFPLTVTSAQKNPTAFYLCASSMGENTEAFFGQGTRLTVV.

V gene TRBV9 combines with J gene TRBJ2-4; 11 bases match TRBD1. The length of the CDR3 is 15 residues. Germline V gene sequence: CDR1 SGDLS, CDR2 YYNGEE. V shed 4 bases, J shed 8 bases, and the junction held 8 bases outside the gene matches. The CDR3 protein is CASSPGTGGWYIQYF. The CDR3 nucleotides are TGTGCCAGCAGCCCGGGGACAGGGGGTTGGTACATTCAGTACTTC.

The CDR3 sequence is CASSSGNYNEQFF. The CDR3 DNA reads TGTGCCAGCAGTTCCGGGAACTACAATGAGCAGTTCTTC. The rearrangement links TRBV11-1 to TRBJ2-1; D is perhaps TRBD2 (5 bases). CDR3 length: 13 residues. Germline assignment: CDR1 SGHAT and CDR2 FQDESV (reference sequence). Trimming removed 6 bases from V and 3 bases from J, with 9 bases in between.

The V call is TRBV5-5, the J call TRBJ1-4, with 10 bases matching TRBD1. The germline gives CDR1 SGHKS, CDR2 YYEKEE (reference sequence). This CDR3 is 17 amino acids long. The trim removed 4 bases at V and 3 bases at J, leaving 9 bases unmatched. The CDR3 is CASSLKTGGRSNEKLFF. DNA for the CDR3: TGTGCCAGCAGCCTGAAGACAGGGGGCAGGTCTAATGAAAAACTGTTTTTT.

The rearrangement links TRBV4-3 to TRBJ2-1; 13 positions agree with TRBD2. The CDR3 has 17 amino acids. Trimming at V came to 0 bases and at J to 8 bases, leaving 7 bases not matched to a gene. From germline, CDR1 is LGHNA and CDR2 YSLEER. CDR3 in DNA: TGCGCCAGCAGCCAAGATGCCGGGACTAGCGGGAACGATGAGCAGTTCTTC. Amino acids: CASSQDAGTSGNDEQFF.

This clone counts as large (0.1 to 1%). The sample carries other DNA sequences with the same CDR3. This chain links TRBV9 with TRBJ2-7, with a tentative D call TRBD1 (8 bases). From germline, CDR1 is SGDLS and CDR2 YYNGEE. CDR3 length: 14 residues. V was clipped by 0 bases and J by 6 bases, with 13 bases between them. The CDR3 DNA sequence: TGTGCCAGCAGCGTAGCGTACAGGGGGGGCGAGCAGTACTTC. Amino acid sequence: CASSVAYRGGEQYF.

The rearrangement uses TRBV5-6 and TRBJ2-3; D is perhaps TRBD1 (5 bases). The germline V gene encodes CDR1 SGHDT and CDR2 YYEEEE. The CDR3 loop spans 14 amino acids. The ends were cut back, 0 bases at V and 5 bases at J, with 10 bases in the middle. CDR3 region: CASSLGAGRDTQYF. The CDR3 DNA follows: TGTGCCAGCAGCTTGGGTGCAGGGCGAGATACGCAGTATTTT.